The 26 T cell receptor beta chains below all came from one sample that was sequenced in a study of T cells during gluten challenge in celiac disease. Paired single-cell TRA and TRB sequences were amplified by three nested PCRs with multiplexed primers. TCRdb called the single-cell sequencing reads again in MiXCR, with one record for every CDR3 protein. The top ten clones hold about 44% of a sample with about 190 distinct CDR3 sequences, around two fifths of them seen once. The sequenced sample was gluten-specific CD4+ T cells sorted from the duodenum using tetramers, obtained at baseline or on day 14 of gluten challenge (not recorded which). All receptors derive from a male donor with celiac disease.

The V call is TRBV12-3 or TRBV12-4, the J call TRBJ2-7, with D maybe TRBD1 (7 bases). CDR3 length: 15 residues. Trimming took off 6 bases at V and 1 base at J, with 16 bases between the two ends. The CDR3 loop is CASRPRGAPSYEQYF. DNA for the CDR3: TGTGCCAGCAGGCCCAGGGGGGCGCCTTCCTACGAGCAGTACTTC.

By frequency in the sample, this clonotype is large. The CDR3 DNA sequence: TGCAGTGCTAGAGTGATAGGGTCTTGGGGAGCTTTCTTT. It encodes CSARVIGSWGAFF. The chain carries TRBV20-1 and TRBJ1-1; D call uncertain. The CDR3 loop spans 13 amino acids. Germline CDR1 and CDR2: DFQATT and SNEGSKA (reference sequence). V lost 1 base and J 10 bases, leaving 16 bases between the germline ends.

The gene calls are TRBV5-6 and TRBJ1-2; no clear D gene. Germline CDR1 and CDR2: SGHDT and YYEEEE. The CDR3 has 13 residues. Trimming took off 1 base at V and 2 bases at J, with 6 bases between the two ends. CDR3: CASSLSRNYGYTF. The DNA of the CDR3 is TGTGCCAGCAGCTTGAGCAGGAACTATGGCTACACCTTC. The variable domain in full, with the rest retrieved from reference TRBV5-6 and TRBJ1-2, is DAGVTQSPTHLIKTRGQQVTLRCSPKSGHDTVSWYQQALGQGPQFIFQYYEEEERQRGNFPDRFSGHQFPNYSSELNVNALLLGDSALYLCASSLSRNYGYTFGSGTRLTVV.

In its sample, this clonotype is large. V and J are TRBV20-1 and TRBJ1-5; 7 bases are a match to TRBD1. The J segment lost 5 bases and the V segment lost 7 bases, leaving 8 bases of the junction unmatched. Germline values: CDR1 DFQATT, CDR2 SNEGSKA (reference sequence). The CDR3 has 13 amino acids. The CDR3 nucleotides are TGCAGTGTCCAGCGACAGGGAGATCAGCCCCAGCATTTT. Translation: CSVQRQGDQPQHF.

This clonotype turned up a few times. This CDR3 reads CASSVRVYQETQYF. In DNA form, the CDR3 reads TGTGCCAGCAGCGTCAGGGTGTACCAAGAGACCCAGTACTTC. The genes are TRBV7-2 and TRBJ2-5; tentatively, D is TRBD1 (5 bases). The CDR3 has 14 residues. Trimming took off 5 bases at V and 0 bases at J, with 10 bases between the two ends. Germline CDR1 and CDR2: SGHTA and FQGNSA.

J is TRBJ1-2 and V is TRBV7-9, with 9 nucleotides matching TRBD1. V trimming: 2 bases; J trimming: 6 bases; junction bases outside the gene matches: 1. The CDR3 has 13 residues. Germline-derived CDR1 and CDR2 are SEHNR and FQNEAQ (reference sequence). The CDR3 loop is CASSLRDRDGYTF. CDR3 nucleotide sequence: TGTGCCAGCAGCTTAAGGGACAGGGATGGCTACACCTTC.

This chain uses TRBV4-2 with TRBJ1-3; 7 bases are a match to TRBD1. This CDR3 spans 14 amino acids. The germline V gene encodes CDR1 LGHNA and CDR2 YNFKEQ. Germline trimming cut 3 bases from V and 8 bases from J; bases unmatched to any gene: 7. Written as DNA, the CDR3 is TGTGCCAGCAGCCATGGACAGGTAGCGGACACCATATATTTT. Translation gives CASSHGQVADTIYF.

V is TRBV2 and J is TRBJ2-3; D is perhaps TRBD2 (6 bases). The length of the CDR3 is 17 residues. The germline gives CDR1 SNHLY, CDR2 FYNNEI. V dropped 6 bases and J dropped 0 bases, with 19 bases sitting between them. The CDR3 region is CASRDYPTLTSTDTQYF. The CDR3 region has the DNA TGTGCCAGCAGGGACTATCCGACACTGACGAGCACAGATACGCAGTATTTT.

As regards this clonotype: At one boundary the junction diverges from the germline segment, which might be a read error. The V gene is TRBV9, the J gene TRBJ2-2; no firm D call. The germline V gene has CDR1 SGDLS and CDR2 YYNGEE. This CDR3 is 14 amino acids long. CDR3 sequence reads: CASRVGWNTGELFF. For the CDR3, the DNA is TGTGCCAGCCGCGTGGGTTGGAACACCGGGGAGCTGTTTTTT.

By sample fraction, this clonotype is large. The chain combines TRBV4-2 with TRBJ1-6; D gene uncertain. This CDR3 is built from 16 residues. V was shortened by 7 bases and J by 0 bases, with 13 bases between the two germline ends. Germline V gene lookup returns CDR1 LGHNA and CDR2 YNFKEQ. DNA for the CDR3: TGTGCCAGCACCCTGTCTGGGAGCTCCTATAATTCACCCCTCCACTTT. Encoded protein: CASTLSGSSYNSPLHF.

V gene TRBV19 combines with J gene TRBJ1-5; D possibly corresponds to TRBD1 (6 bases). The CDR3 is 15 amino acids. CDR1 and CDR2 (germline): LNHDA, SQIVND (reference sequence). V was shortened by 1 base and J by 5 bases, with 12 bases between the two germline ends. The CDR3 reads CASSIVGGADQPQHF. The CDR3, as DNA: TGTGCCAGTAGTATAGTTGGGGGGGCAGATCAGCCCCAGCATTTT.

By frequency in the sample, this clonotype is hyperexpanded. The J gene is TRBJ1-6, the V gene TRBV20-1; D unclear. This CDR3 region has 13 residues. Trimming pared 3 bases from V and 8 bases from J, leaving 11 bases between. Germline CDR1 and CDR2: DFQATT and SNEGSKA (reference sequence). The CDR3 nucleotides are TGCAGTGCTAGTATGGGTTTTGATTCACCCCTCCACTTT. It specifies CSASMGFDSPLHF.

Sample share makes this clonotype hyperexpanded. The J gene is TRBJ2-3, the V gene TRBV7-3; D call uncertain. The CDR3 runs to 15 residues. Germline V gene lookup returns CDR1 SGHTA and CDR2 FQGTGA. V dropped 1 base and J dropped 0 bases, with 8 bases sitting between them. In nucleotides, the CDR3 is TGTGCCAGCAGCTTAAGGTCTACTAGCACAGATACGCAGTATTTT. Protein sequence: CASSLRSTSTDTQYF.

This clonotype is large. The chain employs TRBV6-2 or TRBV6-3 and TRBJ1-2, with D possibly TRBD1 on 6 matching bases. V shed 7 bases and J shed 4 bases, with 16 bases lying between them. The CDR3 is made up of 14 amino acids. In germline, CDR1 is MNHEY, CDR2 SVGEGT. The CDR3 bases are TGTGCCAGCATCAACCTACAGGGTCGCTATGGCTACACCTTC. Its protein product is CASINLQGRYGYTF.

This rearrangement joins TRBV6-5 to TRBJ1-1, with 7 bases lining up with TRBD1. There are 13 residues in the CDR3. Germline V gives CDR1 MNHEY, CDR2 SVGAGI. The trim removed 6 bases at V and 2 bases at J, leaving 3 bases unmatched. In DNA, the CDR3 is TGTGCCAGCAGGACAGGGCGCAACACTGAAGCTTTCTTT. It translates to CASRTGRNTEAFF.

This clonotype is categorized as hyperexpanded. The chain has TRBV29-1 and TRBJ2-5; D tentatively fits TRBD1 or TRBD2 (5 bases each). Between the trimmed V and J ends, which lost 2 bases and 2 bases, there was a span of 9 bases. CDR3 size: 13 residues. Per germline, CDR1 SQVTM and CDR2 ANQGSEA. For the CDR3, the DNA is TGCAGCGTTGAATGGGGGTGGCAAGAGACCCAGTACTTC. As protein: CSVEWGWQETQYF.

The chain recombines TRBV29-1 with TRBJ1-1, with 9 bases matching TRBD1. The CDR3 is 18 residues long. The germline V gene has CDR1 SQVTM and CDR2 ANQGSEA. The trim removed 1 base at V and 4 bases at J, leaving 16 bases unmatched. CDR3 region: CSVEVSAPTGGGSTEAFF. The CDR3 DNA follows: TGCAGCGTTGAAGTATCGGCCCCTACAGGGGGCGGAAGCACTGAAGCTTTCTTT.

The sample holds a few counts of this clonotype. This CDR3 reads CASSFTGEDTEAFF. The DNA for the CDR3 is TGTGCCAGCAGTTTCACAGGAGAAGACACTGAAGCTTTCTTT. V usage is TRBV12-3 or TRBV12-4 and J usage is TRBJ1-1, with D possibly TRBD1 on 5 matching bases. The germline V and J ends were trimmed by 3 bases and 3 bases, with 11 bases remaining between them. The CDR3 contains 14 residues.

The rearrangement links TRBV5-1 to TRBJ2-2; possibly TRBD2 for D (5 bases). The CDR3 sequence is 15 residues long. V shed 0 bases and J shed 2 bases, with 8 bases lying between them. Germline loops: CDR1 SGHRS, CDR2 YFSETQ. CDR3 nucleotide sequence: TGCGCCAGCAGCTTGGGGCTAGCCAACACCGGGGAGCTGTTTTTT. Protein: CASSLGLANTGELFF.

By sample share, this clonotype is large (0.1 to 1%). The gene calls are TRBV4-3 and TRBJ2-3, with 8 bases that match TRBD2. The V and J ends lost 1 base and 7 bases, in that order; junction bases with no gene match: 7. CDR1 is LGHNA, CDR2 YSLEER, per germline. This CDR3 spans 15 amino acids. Here the CDR3 DNA reads TGCGCCAGCAGCCAAGCGGGAACTAGCGGACATACGCAGTATTTT. Protein sequence: CASSQAGTSGHTQYF.

This rearrangement joins TRBV19 to TRBJ1-2; D unclear. The CDR3 loop spans 13 amino acids. Trimming removed 1 base at V and 4 bases at J, with 7 bases between. CDR1 and CDR2 (germline): LNHDA, SQIVND (reference sequence). CDR3 DNA sequence: TGTGCCAGTAGTATAGCGTGGAGCTATGGCTACACCTTC. Amino acids: CASSIAWSYGYTF.

On this clonotype: A junction boundary mismatches the germline segment, possibly from a read error. The rearrangement joins TRBV7-2 to TRBJ2-3; D remains ambiguous. The length of the CDR3 is 13 residues. Germline CDR1 and CDR2: SGHTA and FQGNSA. In nucleotides, the CDR3 is TGTGCCAGCAGCGTTCGTTCCACAGATACGCTGTATTTT. Translating gives CASSVRSTDTLYF.

This chain links TRBV10-2 with TRBJ1-2; D gene uncertain. This CDR3 is built from 12 residues. The V and J ends lost 7 bases and 11 bases respectively, with 17 bases between them. Germline assignment: CDR1 WSHSY and CDR2 SAAADI. The chain's CDR3 is CASTRIQPEYTF. As DNA, the CDR3 is TGCGCCAGCACTAGAATTCAGCCTGAGTACACCTTC.

The V and J genes are TRBV20-1 and TRBJ2-1, with TRBD2 matching over 9 bases. The germline CDR1 and CDR2 sequences are DFQATT and SNEGSKA (reference sequence). Germline trimming cut 3 bases from V and 12 bases from J; bases unmatched to any gene: 9. This CDR3 region has 13 residues. Written as DNA, the CDR3 is TGCAGTGCTAGTGGCGGGGGGGGGTGGGGGCAGTTCTTC. Encoded protein: CSASGGGGWGQFF.

As to this clonotype: The conserved final phenylalanine or tryptophan is absent from the CDR3, which likely points to a read error. This sequence joins TRBV5-6 and TRBJ2-7; 8 nucleotides line up with TRBD2. After removal of 4 bases from V and 0 bases from J, the junction contained 15 bases not matched to a gene. Germline CDR1 is SGHDT and CDR2 is YYEEEE. CDR3 size: 18 residues. CDR3 bases: TGTGCCAGCAGCCCCTTCGGTCACAAAGCGGGAGTCTCCTACGAGCAGTACATC. Translation: CASSPFGHKAGVSYEQYI.

This clonotype turned up a few times. This chain connects TRBV4-1 to TRBJ1-6; D uncertain. Germline values: CDR1 MGHRA, CDR2 YSYEKL. V lost 0 bases and J 7 bases, leaving 4 bases between the germline ends. The CDR3 totals 13 residues. The CDR3 here is CASSQDMNSPLHF. The CDR3 bases are TGCGCCAGCAGCCAAGATATGAATTCACCCCTCCACTTT.